The 13 T cell receptor beta chains presented below share a single source sample, sequenced in a study of T cell responses to AZD1222 COVID-19 vaccine. Using immunoSEQ multiplex PCR, the repertoire was profiled, and TCRdb retains in-frame clones only, with some absent. The sample consists of 160,000 or so clones, 90% of them appearing once. Material: peripheral blood, obtained on day 0 of AZD1222 vaccination. These receptors originate from an adult in good health.

The chain has TRBV28 and TRBJ1-2, with D possibly being TRBD1 (6 bases). Trimming removed 2 bases at V and 1 base at J, with 11 bases between. Germline loops: CDR1 MDHEN, CDR2 SYDVKM. The CDR3 consists of 15 residues. In DNA, the CDR3 is TGTGCCAGCAGTTTAGACAGGATATATAACTATGGCTACACCTTC. Translated, it gives CASSLDRIYNYGYTF.

This clone has just one count. The chain recombines TRBV12-3 or TRBV12-4 with TRBJ2-1; D uncertain. The length of the CDR3 is 13 residues. Trimming pared 9 bases from V and 2 bases from J, leaving 11 bases between. CDR3 region: CASGYWTYNEQFF. CDR3 nucleotides: TGTGCCAGTGGATACTGGACCTACAATGAGCAGTTCTTC.

This clone was observed a handful of times. The chain carries TRBV19 and TRBJ2-7; 7 positions agree with TRBD1. CDR1 is LNHDA, CDR2 SQIVND, per germline (reference sequence). This CDR3 has 15 residues. The V and J ends lost 5 bases and 0 bases, in that order; junction bases with no gene match: 7. The CDR3 loop reads CASSPDRVFSYEQYF. The CDR3 region has the DNA TGTGCCAGTAGTCCAGACAGGGTTTTCTCCTACGAGCAGTACTTC.

The rearrangement joins TRBV19 to TRBJ1-2; no clear D. V gave up 1 base and J gave up 4 bases, with 19 bases separating them. Per the germline V gene, CDR1 is LNHDA and CDR2 is SQIVND (reference sequence). The CDR3 consists of 17 residues. CDR3 nucleotides: TGTGCCAGTAGTATAGTTCGTGGGAGGGCGAGCGGCTATGGCTACACCTTC. It specifies CASSIVRGRASGYGYTF. Full variable domain (missing parts from reference TRBV19 and TRBJ1-2): DGGITQSPKYLFRKEGQNVTLSCEQNLNHDAMYWYRQDPGQGLRLIYYSQIVNDFQKGDIAEGYSVSREKKESFPLTVTSAQKNPTAFYLCASSIVRGRASGYGYTFGSGTRLTVV.

The chain employs TRBV11-3 and TRBJ2-1, with D possibly TRBD2 on 5 matching bases. The CDR3 contains 14 residues. Trimming left V 3 bases short and J 6 bases short, with 12 bases between. Per the germline V gene, CDR1 is SGHNT and CDR2 is YENEEA. CDR3 nucleotides: TGTGCCAGCAGCTTGACACCCGGAGGCAATGAGCAGTTCTTC. Protein product: CASSLTPGGNEQFF.

The chain links TRBV5-1 to TRBJ2-7; D uncertain. V lost 5 bases and J lost 1, with 7 bases in between. Germline lookup yields CDR1 SGHRS and CDR2 YFSETQ. The CDR3 runs 12 residues. The CDR3: CASRGFSYEQYF. The CDR3 bases are TGCGCCAGCAGAGGTTTTTCCTACGAGCAGTACTTC.

This clone was seen a single time. V usage is TRBV9 and J usage is TRBJ1-3; a possible D gene is TRBD1 (5 bases). Germline CDR1 reads SGDLS; CDR2 reads YYNGEE. The germline V and J ends were trimmed by 3 bases and 0 bases, with 7 bases remaining between them. The CDR3 covers 14 residues. This chain's CDR3 is CASSATGSGNTIYF. CDR3 nucleotides: TGTGCCAGCAGCGCAACAGGCTCTGGAAACACCATATATTTT.

The chain employs TRBV28 and TRBJ1-2, with 9 bases identical to TRBD1. CDR3 length: 15 amino acids. Germline CDR1 and CDR2: MDHEN and SYDVKM. Trimming at V came to 6 bases and at J to 2 bases, leaving 7 bases not matched to a gene. The CDR3 sequence is CASSLGQGRNYGYTF. CDR3 nucleotide sequence: TGTGCCAGCAGCCTAGGACAGGGGAGGAACTATGGCTACACCTTC.

This clone appeared once. The chain links TRBV5-1 to TRBJ2-5; 10 bases are a match to TRBD2. The germline CDR1 and CDR2 sequences are SGHRS and YFSETQ. After removal of 6 bases from V and 2 bases from J, the junction contained 10 bases not matched to a gene. The CDR3 consists of 16 residues. CDR3 region: CASNGRTSGTQETQYF. CDR3 coding DNA: TGCGCCAGCAACGGTCGGACTAGCGGAACACAAGAGACCCAGTACTTC.

The V call is TRBV4-3, the J call TRBJ1-1; D unresolved. The V end lost 2 bases, the J end lost 4 bases, and 14 bases lay between the germline ends. This CDR3 contains 15 residues. CDR1 is LGHNA, CDR2 YSLEER, per germline. The CDR3 DNA sequence: TGCGCCAGCAGCCAATTCCCCCTAGTCAGCACTGAAGCTTTCTTT. Translating gives CASSQFPLVSTEAFF.

CDR3 protein: CSASPPGLGYEQYF. CDR3 DNA sequence: TGCAGTGCTAGTCCTCCGGGACTAGGCTACGAGCAGTACTTC. This chain uses TRBV20-1 with TRBJ2-7, with 8 bases lining up with TRBD2. The CDR3 runs to 14 residues. Trimming cost V 3 bases and J 3 bases; bases outside gene matches: 7. CDR1 is DFQATT and CDR2 is SNEGSKA in the germline V gene (reference sequence).

This sequence joins TRBV27 and TRBJ2-7; the D gene is possibly TRBD2 (6 bases). Trimming cost V 4 bases and J 0 bases, with 16 bases left between them. The CDR3 is 16 residues long. Germline loops: CDR1 MNHEY, CDR2 SMNVEV (reference sequence). This CDR3 is CASSSLAGLSSYEQYF. The CDR3 DNA is TGTGCCAGCAGTTCACTCGCGGGGCTTAGCTCCTACGAGCAGTACTTC.

The CDR3 loop reads CASSDADSLLYNEQFF. The CDR3 bases are TGTGCCAGCAGTGACGCAGACTCCCTTCTTTACAATGAGCAGTTCTTC. The chain recombines TRBV6-4 with TRBJ2-1; D not certain. Germline lookup yields CDR1 MRHNA and CDR2 SNTAGT. The CDR3 is made up of 16 amino acids. Between the trimmed V and J ends, which lost 2 bases and 4 bases, there was a span of 15 bases.